These 27 T cell receptor beta chains came from one sample sequenced in a study of tumor-infiltrating lymphocytes in primary liver carcinoma. The blood RNA (from unsorted whole blood) was obtained, and germline DNA was also extracted. Making TCR beta cDNA involved 400 to 600 ng total RNA and a constant-region primer. Three rounds of nested multiplex PCR with slightly modified ARM-PCR produced TCR beta libraries. With TRBV1-TRBV30 forward primers and a C-beta reverse primer, the first two PCR rounds were run for about 10 cycles each. One entry per CDR3 protein, called by TCRdb with MiXCR from the multiplex PCR reads. The repertoire holds 200,000 or so distinct CDR3 sequences, with approximately 65% as singletons. The sample was peripheral blood. The receptor set was obtained from a woman aged 55-70 years with primary liver carcinoma and hepatitis B virus infection.

This clonotype was counted between two and nine times. This chain connects TRBV5-1 to TRBJ2-5, with 12 nucleotides matching TRBD2. With V trimmed by 4 bases and J by 4 bases, 8 bases remained unmatched. The CDR3 is made up of 16 amino acids. Germline CDR1 and CDR2: SGHRS and YFSETQ. The DNA for the CDR3 is TGCGCCAGCAGCCCCGGACTAGCGGGACGGTCAGAGACCCAGTACTTC. This codes for CASSPGLAGRSETQYF. The entire variable domain, with the rest obtained from reference TRBV5-1 and TRBJ2-5, is as follows: KAGVTQTPRYLIKTRGQQVTLSCSPISGHRSVSWYQQTPGQGLQFLFEYFSETQRNKGNFPGRFSGRQFSNSRSEMNVSTLELGDSALYLCASSPGLAGRSETQYFGPGTRLLVL.

About this clonotype: Germline is not matched at one junction end, which may reflect a read error. The V call is TRBV11-2, the J call TRBJ2-2, with 10 bases aligning to TRBD1. Germline CDR1 is SGHAT and CDR2 is FQNNGV. The CDR3 runs 17 residues. The CDR3 DNA follows: TGTGCCAGCAGCACACTCCGTCCAGGACAGGGGGGGGGGGACCTGTTTTTT. Residues: CASSTLRPGQGGGDLFF. The whole variable domain, remainder taken from reference TRBV11-2 and TRBJ2-2, is EAGVAQSPRYKIIEKRQSVAFWCNPISGHATLYWYQQILGQGPKLLIQFQNNGVVDDSQLPKDRFSAERLKGVDSTLKIQPAKLEDSAVYLCASSTLRPGQGGGDLFFGEGSRLTVL.

Regarding this clonotype: This may be a read error: a much more frequent sequence differs by one nucleotide. The chain carries TRBV29-1 and TRBJ2-1; TRBD1 matches 7 bases. V was clipped by 6 bases and J by 4 bases; unmatched bases: 0. CDR1 and CDR2 from the germline V gene are SQVTM and ANQGSEA. The CDR3 extends over 11 amino acids. DNA of the CDR3: TGCAGCGTGGACAGGTACAATGAGCAGTTCTTC. It translates to CSVDRYNEQFF.

V is TRBV28 and J is TRBJ1-2; a possible D gene is TRBD1 (6 bases). Per the germline V gene, CDR1 is MDHEN and CDR2 is SYDVKM. The CDR3 is 14 residues long. V lost 9 bases and J lost 5, with 19 bases in between. CDR3 in amino acids: CARSPRGGWYGYTF. The CDR3 DNA sequence: TGTGCCAGAAGCCCTCGGGGGGGCTGGTATGGCTACACCTTC.

The rearrangement links TRBV11-1 to TRBJ2-2, with unresolved D. CDR1 and CDR2 (germline): SGHAT, FQDESV (reference sequence). This CDR3 has 12 amino acids. V was shortened by 7 bases and J by 7 bases, with 10 bases between the two germline ends. This chain's CDR3 is CASNSVIGELFF. Here the CDR3 DNA reads TGTGCCAGCAACTCGGTAATCGGGGAGCTGTTTTTT.

A remark on this clonotype: A read error may explain this, as a much larger clone is one base away. This chain joins TRBV6-6 and TRBJ2-1, with a weak D call TRBD2 (6 bases). The CDR3 sequence is 14 residues long. V lost 8 bases and J lost 0, with 11 bases in between. Germline CDR1 and CDR2: MNHNY and SVGAGI (reference sequence). CDR3: CASGRLVSYNEQFF. The CDR3 DNA follows: TGTGCCAGCGGCAGACTAGTCTCCTACAATGAGCAGTTCTTC.

Remarks on this clonotype: One end of the junction is discordant with germline, which a read error may explain. The J gene is TRBJ2-5, the V gene TRBV7-9; no firm D call. The CDR3 covers 16 residues. Germline-derived CDR1 and CDR2 are SEHNR and FQNEAQ (reference sequence). The CDR3 DNA follows: TGTGCCGGCAGCCTAAACCCGCGACCCTTACAAGAGACCCAGTACTTC. Translation: CAGSLNPRPLQETQYF. The variable domain in full, with the rest retrieved from reference TRBV7-9 and TRBJ2-5, is DTGVSQNPRHKITKRGQNVTFRCDPISEHNRLYWYRQTLGQGPEFLTYFQNEAQLEKSRLLSDRFSAERPKGSFSTLEIQRTEQGDSAMYLCAGSLNPRPLQETQYFGPGTRLLVL.

This clonotype was recorded many times. J is TRBJ1-1 and V is TRBV7-8, with D possibly being TRBD1 (5 bases). The CDR3 totals 12 residues. The ends were cut back, 2 bases at V and 6 bases at J, with 7 bases in the middle. CDR1 is SGHVS, CDR2 FQNEAQ, per germline. CDR3 residues: CASSLWGAEAFF. CDR3 in DNA: TGTGCCAGCAGCTTATGGGGGGCTGAAGCTTTCTTT.

The chain recombines TRBV24-1 with TRBJ2-7; no reliable D call. Germline values: CDR1 KGHDR, CDR2 SFDVKD. V was trimmed by 1 base and J by 0 bases, leaving 6 bases between them. CDR3 length: 14 residues. DNA of the CDR3: TGTGCCACCAGTGATTTACGCTCCTCCTACGAGCAGTACTTC. Protein: CATSDLRSSYEQYF.

On this clonotype: The junction departs from the called germline gene at one end, perhaps through a read error. This rearrangement joins TRBV6-2 or TRBV6-3 to TRBJ2-7; 7 nucleotides line up with TRBD1. Germline CDR1 reads MNHEY; CDR2 reads SVGEGT. The CDR3 has 14 residues. CDR3 amino acids: CTSSSPDRYYDQYF. CDR3 coding DNA: TGTACCAGCAGTAGCCCGGACAGGTACTACGATCAGTACTTC.

The chain couples TRBV7-9 to TRBJ1-2; no clear D. This CDR3 has 13 amino acids. The germline CDR1 and CDR2 sequences are SEHNR and FQNEAQ (reference sequence). Trimming took 5 bases from V and 8 from J, leaving 15 bases between them. The CDR3 nucleotides read TGTGCCAGCAGCAAGGGTCACCTTGGGGGCTACACCTTC. Protein sequence: CASSKGHLGGYTF. The full variable domain, completed using reference TRBV7-9 and TRBJ1-2, is DTGVSQNPRHKITKRGQNVTFRCDPISEHNRLYWYRQTLGQGPEFLTYFQNEAQLEKSRLLSDRFSAERPKGSFSTLEIQRTEQGDSAMYLCASSKGHLGGYTFGSGTRLTVV.

The chain carries TRBV2 and TRBJ2-1; 14 bases agree with TRBD2. Unmatched junction bases numbered 5, after V lost 7 bases and J lost 9 bases. This CDR3 comprises 14 residues. CDR1 is SNHLY, CDR2 FYNNEI, per germline. In DNA form, the CDR3 reads TGTGCCAGCATAAGGGGACTAGCGGGAGTTGAGCAGTTCTTC. This gives the protein CASIRGLAGVEQFF.

This clonotype was seen many times. The chain employs TRBV6-5 and TRBJ2-1; possibly TRBD2 for D (5 bases). The CDR3 extends over 15 amino acids. The V and J ends lost 2 bases and 9 bases respectively, with 17 bases between them. The germline CDR1 and CDR2 sequences are MNHEY and SVGAGI. The DNA for the CDR3 is TGTGCCAGCAGTTACGAAGGAGGAGAGTTGGTTGAGCAGTTCTTC. Residues: CASSYEGGELVEQFF.

This clonotype was recorded only once. J is TRBJ2-7 and V is TRBV29-1, with a possible D match to TRBD2 (5 bases). V lost 8 bases and J 0 bases, leaving 11 bases between the germline ends. Germline assignment: CDR1 SQVTM and CDR2 ANQGSEA. There are 12 residues in the CDR3. This CDR3 reads CSTGGGSYEQYF. Written as DNA, the CDR3 is TGCAGCACCGGTGGAGGCTCCTACGAGCAGTACTTC.

The chain has TRBV6-2 or TRBV6-3 and TRBJ2-6; the D is unclear. The CDR3 contains 14 residues. Germline V gene sequence: CDR1 MNHEY, CDR2 SVGEGT. V gave up 5 bases and J gave up 3 bases, with 8 bases separating them. DNA of the CDR3: TGTGCCAGCAGTGGAGAGGATGGGGCCAACGTCCTGACTTTC. Its protein is CASSGEDGANVLTF.

The rearrangement uses TRBV4-1 and TRBJ2-3, with D perhaps TRBD2 (6 bases). Germline CDR1 and CDR2: MGHRA and YSYEKL. V lost 6 bases, J lost 1 base, and 11 bases lay in between. The CDR3 is made up of 14 amino acids. This chain's CDR3 is CASRVSGCTDTQYF. The CDR3 DNA reads as TGCGCCAGCAGGGTTAGCGGATGCACAGATACGCAGTATTTT.

The chain carries TRBV5-4 and TRBJ2-6; D is uncertain. V lost 6 bases and J lost 10, with 14 bases in between. CDR1 SGHNT and CDR2 YYREEE come from the germline V gene (reference sequence). The CDR3 has 13 amino acids. CDR3 region: CASNPPRGNVLTF. CDR3 bases: TGTGCCAGCAACCCTCCCCGTGGAAACGTCCTGACTTTC.

This clonotype was counted once. V usage is TRBV11-2 and J usage is TRBJ2-3; D may be TRBD2 (6 bases). This CDR3 is 16 amino acids long. Trimming stripped 9 bases from V and 2 bases from J, with 21 bases between. From germline, CDR1 is SGHAT and CDR2 FQNNGV. CDR3 DNA sequence: TGTGCCAGTAGCCGAGGACTAACAGCCACCACAGATACGCAGTATTTT. As protein: CASSRGLTATTDTQYF.

This clonotype was picked up a small number of times. This chain connects TRBV5-1 to TRBJ2-5; the match to TRBD1 covers 7 bases. Per the germline V gene, CDR1 is SGHRS and CDR2 is YFSETQ. The CDR3 extends over 13 amino acids. The V and J ends lost 5 bases and 5 bases, in that order; junction bases with no gene match: 6. CDR3 nucleotide sequence: TGCGCCAGCAGTTCCGGGACAGAGGAGACCCAGTACTTC. Its protein product is CASSSGTEETQYF.

V gene TRBV30 combines with J gene TRBJ2-7; 11 nucleotides line up with TRBD2. From germline, CDR1 is GTSNPN and CDR2 SVGIG (reference sequence). CDR3 length: 17 amino acids. V lost 2 bases to trimming and J lost 6 bases; unmatched junction nucleotides: 15. CDR3 nucleotides: TGTGCCTGGAGTACCGGGACTAGCGGAGGAGGCGCCTGCGAGCAGTACTTC. Protein sequence: CAWSTGTSGGGACEQYF.

As for this clonotype: The junction shows a germline mismatch at one end, possibly a read error. The chain is built from TRBV11-2 and TRBJ2-3; TRBD2 aligns across 11 bases. This CDR3 is built from 18 residues. Germline values: CDR1 SGHAT, CDR2 FQNNGV. CDR3 DNA sequence: TGTGCGAGCAGCATAGATCTCGGGACTAGCGGTAGCACAGATACGCAGTATTTT. Protein product: CASSIDLGTSGSTDTQYF.

On this clonotype: A much larger clone is a single base away; this may be a read error. J is TRBJ1-2 and V is TRBV12-3 or TRBV12-4, with 7 bases matching TRBD1. Losses at the gene ends were 5 bases for V and 1 base for J; bases not matched to a gene: 4. The CDR3 extends over 14 amino acids. The CDR3 reads CASSGAGGNYGYTF. The CDR3 DNA is TGTGCCAGCAGTGGGGCAGGGGGTAACTATGGCTACACCTTC.

This chain links TRBV11-2 with TRBJ2-5, with D possibly TRBD2 on 5 matching bases. CDR1 SGHAT and CDR2 FQNNGV come from the germline V gene. V shed 7 bases and J shed 2 bases, with 14 bases lying between them. This CDR3 has 14 amino acids. CDR3 DNA sequence: TGTGCCAGCAACCATCTAGCACAGCAAGAGACCCAGTACTTC. This gives the protein CASNHLAQQETQYF.

Comments on this clonotype: A read error may produce the germline difference seen at one junction end. The chain recombines TRBV11-2 with TRBJ2-1; no reliable D call. Germline assignment: CDR1 SGHAT and CDR2 FQNNGV. This CDR3 is built from 14 residues. The CDR3: CASSLMRKWGEQLF. The CDR3 DNA is TGTGCCAGCAGCTTAATGCGGAAGTGGGGTGAGCAGCTCTTC. The whole variable domain, remainder taken from reference TRBV11-2 and TRBJ2-1, is EAGVAQSPRYKIIEKRQSVAFWCNPISGHATLYWYQQILGQGPKLLIQFQNNGVVDDSQLPKDRFSAERLKGVDSTLKIQPAKLEDSAVYLCASSLMRKWGEQLFGPGTRLTVL.

With regard to this clonotype: A read error may explain this, as a much larger clone is one base away. The chain joins TRBV4-2 to TRBJ1-1; D is possibly TRBD1 (5 bases). The CDR3 is 15 residues long. In germline, CDR1 is LGHNA, CDR2 YNFKEQ. V lost 1 base, J lost 4 bases, and 13 bases lay in between. The CDR3 sequence is CASSQGQGGTTEAFF. The CDR3 DNA sequence: TGTGCCAGCAGCCAAGGGCAGGGAGGGACCACTGAAGCTTTCTTT.

With respect to this clonotype: This may arise from a read error, as a much more abundant clone is one base away. The rearrangement uses TRBV10-3 and TRBJ1-6; TRBD1 is a possible D gene (5 bases). The CDR3 spans 13 residues. Trimming removed 11 bases at V and 8 bases at J, with 16 bases between. CDR1 is ENHRY and CDR2 is SYGVKD in the germline V gene. The CDR3 DNA follows: TGTGCCGTTCAAGAGGGGCCAGATTCACCCCTCCACTTT. This sequence encodes CAVQEGPDSPLHF.

The chain combines TRBV28 with TRBJ2-7; D is ambiguous. CDR3 size: 12 residues. Germline CDR1 is MDHEN and CDR2 is SYDVKM. V was clipped by 4 bases and J by 2 bases, with 6 bases between them. Here the CDR3 reads CASSYQTYEQYF. CDR3 bases: TGTGCCAGCAGTTACCAAACCTACGAGCAGTACTTC.